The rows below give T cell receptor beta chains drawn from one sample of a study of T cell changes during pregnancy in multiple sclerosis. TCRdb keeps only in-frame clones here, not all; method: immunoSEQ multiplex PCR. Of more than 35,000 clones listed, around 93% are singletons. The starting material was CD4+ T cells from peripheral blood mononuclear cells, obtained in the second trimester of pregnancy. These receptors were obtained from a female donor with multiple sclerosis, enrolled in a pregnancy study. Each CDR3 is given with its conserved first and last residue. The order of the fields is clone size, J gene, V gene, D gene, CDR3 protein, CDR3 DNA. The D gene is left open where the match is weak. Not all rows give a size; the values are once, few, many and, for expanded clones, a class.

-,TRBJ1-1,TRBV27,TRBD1,CASSSQGVRGGEAFF,TGTGCCAGCAGTTCACAGGGGGTGCGGGGCGGTGAAGCTTTCTTT
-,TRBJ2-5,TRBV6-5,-,CASRRTEQETQYF,TGTGCCAGCAGAAGGACAGAACAAGAGACCCAGTACTTC
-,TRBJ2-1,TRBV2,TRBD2,CASLGAGGPYNEQFF,TGTGCCAGCCTAGGGGCGGGAGGGCCCTACAATGAGCAGTTCTTC
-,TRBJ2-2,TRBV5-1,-,CASSSGTTNTGELFF,TGCGCCAGCAGTTCCGGGACAACGAACACCGGGGAGCTGTTTTTT
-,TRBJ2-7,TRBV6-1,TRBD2,CASSENSGSPYEQYF,TGTGCCAGCAGTGAAAATAGCGGGAGCCCCTACGAGCAGTACTTC
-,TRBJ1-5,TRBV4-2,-,CASSQDQDSNQPQHF,TGTGCCAGCAGCCAAGATCAGGATTCAAATCAGCCCCAGCATTTT
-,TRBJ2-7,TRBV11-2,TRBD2,CASSYKGTSGRFYEQYF,TGTGCCAGCAGCTACAAAGGGACTAGCGGGAGGTTCTACGAGCAGTACTTC
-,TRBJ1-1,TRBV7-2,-,CASSTGLPGGEAFF,TGTGCCAGCAGCACGGGACTCCCGGGCGGCGAAGCTTTCTTT
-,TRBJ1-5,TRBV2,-,CASSVNSNQPQHF,TGTGCCAGCAGTGTCAATAGCAATCAGCCCCAGCATTTT
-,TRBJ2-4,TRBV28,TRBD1,CASSWDPGGQGKDIQYF,TGTGCCAGCAGTTGGGACCCTGGTGGACAGGGAAAAGACATTCAGTACTTC
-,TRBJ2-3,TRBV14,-,CASSQGARSDTQYF,TGTGCCAGCAGCCAAGGAGCACGATCAGATACGCAGTATTTT
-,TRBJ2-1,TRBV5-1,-,CASSLGAGNAYNEQFF,TGCGCCAGCAGCTTGGGAGCAGGGAATGCCTACAATGAGCAGTTCTTC
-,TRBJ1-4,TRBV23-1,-,CASSSGKLFF,TGCGCCAGTTCCTCAGGGAAACTGTTTTTT
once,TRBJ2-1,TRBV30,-,CAWTPLGQPYNEQFF,TGTGCCTGGACCCCTCTTGGGCAACCATACAATGAGCAGTTCTTC
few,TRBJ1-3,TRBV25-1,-,CASSEFTGTGNTIYF,TGTGCCAGCAGTGAATTCACAGGGACTGGAAACACCATATATTTT
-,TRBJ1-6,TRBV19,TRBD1,CASTRGQGRSPLHF,TGTGCCAGTACCCGAGGACAGGGGAGATCACCCCTCCACTTT
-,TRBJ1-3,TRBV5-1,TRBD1,CASSPTGTGQLNRPDF,TGCGCCAGCAGCCCCACGGGGACGGGACAGCTTAATCGCCCTGATTTT
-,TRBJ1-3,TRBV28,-,CASGGNWNTIYF,TGTGCCAGCGGCGGGAATTGGAACACCATATATTTT
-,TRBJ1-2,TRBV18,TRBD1,CASSPRDRISSNYGYTF,TGTGCCAGCTCACCTCGGGACAGAATCTCCTCTAACTATGGCTACACCTTC
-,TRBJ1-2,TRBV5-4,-,CASSPEGTLYGYTF,TGTGCCAGCAGCCCTGAAGGGACACTCTATGGCTACACCTTC
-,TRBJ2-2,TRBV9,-,CASSVVEGANTGELFF,TGTGCCAGCAGCGTAGTAGAGGGGGCGAACACCGGGGAGCTGTTTTTT
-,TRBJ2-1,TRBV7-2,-,CASSLVQEFFRAEQFF,TGTGCCAGCAGCTTAGTACAGGAATTTTTCCGGGCTGAGCAGTTCTTC
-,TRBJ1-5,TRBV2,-,CASSIQVHSNQPQHF,TGTGCCAGCAGTATACAGGTCCATAGCAATCAGCCCCAGCATTTT
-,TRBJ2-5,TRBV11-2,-,CASSFLGARETQYF,TGTGCCAGCAGCTTCCTTGGGGCGAGAGAGACCCAGTACTTC
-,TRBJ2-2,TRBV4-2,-,CASSQATGLTGELFF,TGTGCCAGCAGCCAAGCCACCGGGTTAACCGGGGAGCTGTTTTTT
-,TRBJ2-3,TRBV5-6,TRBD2,CASSLATSGGSTDTQYF,TGTGCCAGCAGTCTAGCGACTAGCGGGGGTAGCACAGATACGCAGTATTTT
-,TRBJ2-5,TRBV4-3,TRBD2,CASSQALRGGRLGGLQETQYF,TGCGCCAGCAGCCAAGCCCTCCGGGGGGGCCGTTTGGGAGGGCTTCAAGAGACCCAGTACTTC
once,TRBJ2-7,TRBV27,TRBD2,CASSPTLAGGPSYEQYF,TGTGCCAGCAGTCCAACCCTAGCGGGAGGGCCCTCATACGAGCAGTACTTC
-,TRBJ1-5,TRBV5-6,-,CASSSYREPLLRNQPQHF,TGTGCCAGCAGCTCCTATAGGGAGCCCCTGCTTCGCAATCAGCCCCAGCATTTT
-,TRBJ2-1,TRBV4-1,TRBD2,CASSREESGVSLQFF,TGCGCCAGCAGCCGAGAGGAAAGCGGGGTTTCCCTGCAGTTCTTC
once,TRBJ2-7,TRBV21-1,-,CASSNHQGAISYEQYF,TGTGCCAGCAGCAATCACCAGGGGGCTATCTCCTACGAGCAGTACTTC
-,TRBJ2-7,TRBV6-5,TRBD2,CASSYGGTSGYEQYF,TGTGCCAGCAGTTACGGCGGGACTAGCGGCTACGAGCAGTACTTC
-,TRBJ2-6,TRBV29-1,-,CSVEGQGTGANVLTF,TGCAGCGTTGAAGGGCAGGGTACTGGGGCCAACGTCCTGACTTTC
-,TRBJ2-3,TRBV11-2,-,CASSARQDADTQYF,TGTGCCAGCAGCGCCCGACAGGATGCAGATACGCAGTATTTT
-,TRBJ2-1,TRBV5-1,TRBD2,CASSLGTSGNEQFF,TGCGCCAGCAGCTTGGGGACTAGCGGCAATGAGCAGTTCTTC
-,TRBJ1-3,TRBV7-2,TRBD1,CASSLGQGAFGNTIYF,TGTGCCAGCAGCTTAGGGCAGGGGGCTTTTGGGAACACCATATATTTT
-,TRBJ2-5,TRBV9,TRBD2,CASSVGLVGETQYF,TGTGCCAGCAGCGTGGGACTAGTGGGTGAGACCCAGTACTTC
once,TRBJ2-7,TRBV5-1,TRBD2,CASSFGAGGPQEQYF,TGCGCCAGCAGCTTCGGGGCGGGAGGGCCCCAAGAGCAGTACTTC
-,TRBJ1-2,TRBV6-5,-,CASSSTYSYGYTF,TGTGCCAGCAGTTCGACTTACTCCTATGGCTACACCTTC
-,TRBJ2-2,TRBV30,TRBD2,CAWRGASGRNTGELFF,TGTGCCTGGAGAGGTGCTAGCGGGAGGAACACCGGGGAGCTGTTTTTT
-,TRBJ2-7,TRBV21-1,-,CASSKVSDRTYEQYF,TGTGCCAGCAGCAAAGTTTCGGACAGGACCTACGAGCAGTACTTC
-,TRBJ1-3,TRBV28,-,CASSFQGIGNTIYF,TGTGCCAGCAGTTTCCAGGGAATTGGAAACACCATATATTTT
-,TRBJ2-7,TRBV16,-,CASSQSWGGKSYEQYF,TGTGCCAGCAGCCAATCATGGGGCGGCAAGTCCTACGAGCAGTACTTC
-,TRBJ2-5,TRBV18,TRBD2,CASSPGRAGWQETQYF,TGTGCCAGCTCACCCGGGAGGGCTGGATGGCAAGAGACCCAGTACTTC
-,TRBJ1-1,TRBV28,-,CASSLEDTEAFF,TGTGCCAGCAGTTTGGAGGACACTGAAGCTTTCTTT
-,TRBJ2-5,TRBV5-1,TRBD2,CASSLPSGGPRETQYF,TGCGCCAGCAGCTTGCCTAGCGGGGGGCCCCGGGAGACCCAGTACTTC
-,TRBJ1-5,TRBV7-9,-,CASSLTENNQPQHF,TGTGCCAGCAGCTTAACAGAAAACAATCAGCCCCAGCATTTT
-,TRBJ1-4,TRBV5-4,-,CASSLGQNEKLFF,TGTGCCAGCAGCTTGGGCCAGAATGAAAAACTGTTTTTT
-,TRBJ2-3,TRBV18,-,CASSTTRGRVDTQYF,TGTGCCAGCTCAACGACAAGGGGGAGAGTGGATACGCAGTATTTT
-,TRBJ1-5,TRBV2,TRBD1,CASCRDRDQPQHF,TGTGCCAGTTGCCGGGACAGGGATCAGCCCCAGCATTTT
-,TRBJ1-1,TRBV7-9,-,CASSQSLLNTEAFF,TGTGCCAGCAGCCAAAGCCTCCTGAACACTGAAGCTTTCTTT
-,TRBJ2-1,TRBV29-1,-,CSVVRGSSYNEQFF,TGCAGCGTCGTAAGGGGGAGCTCCTACAATGAGCAGTTCTTC
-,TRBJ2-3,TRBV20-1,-,CSALLTDTQYF,TGCAGTGCCCTTCTCACAGATACGCAGTATTTT
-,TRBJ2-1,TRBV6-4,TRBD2,CASSKGLARINEQFF,TGTGCCAGCAGTAAAGGACTAGCGCGAATCAATGAGCAGTTCTTC
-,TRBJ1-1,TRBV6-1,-,CASSSRANTEAFF,TGTGCCAGCAGTAGCAGGGCGAACACTGAAGCTTTCTTT
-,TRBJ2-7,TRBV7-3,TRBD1,CASSLSAGGYEQYF,TGTGCCAGCAGCTTAAGTGCAGGGGGCTACGAGCAGTACTTC
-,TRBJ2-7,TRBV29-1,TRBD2,CSVEVGLADYEQYF,TGCAGCGTTGAAGTGGGACTAGCTGACTACGAGCAGTACTTC